The 9 T cell receptor beta chains below come from one sample, sequenced in a study of early T cells in non-severe SARS-CoV-2 infection. TCRdb fed the 5' RACE reads into MiXCR, producing one record per CDR3 protein. The repertoire includes fewer than 35,000 distinct CDR3 sequences, around 4.6% of them detected once, and roughly 13% sits in the top ten. The specimen sequenced was whole blood. The receptors derive from an adult who was a healthcare worker with PCR-confirmed SARS-CoV-2 infection or an uninfected control (not recorded which).

At least ten counts were recorded for this clonotype. The chain has TRBV9 and TRBJ2-1; D is perhaps TRBD1 (6 bases). Germline V lookup: CDR1 SGDLS, CDR2 YYNGEE. Trimming pared 0 bases from V and 7 bases from J, leaving 8 bases between. The CDR3 is made up of 13 amino acids. Here the CDR3 reads CASSVGGGNEQFF. The CDR3 nucleotides read TGTGCCAGCAGCGTAGGAGGGGGAAATGAGCAGTTCTTC.

This clonotype was detected many times. The rearrangement joins TRBV7-2 to TRBJ2-4; the D gene is possibly TRBD2 (6 bases). Germline CDR1 reads SGHTA; CDR2 reads FQGNSA. V was trimmed by 3 bases and J by 4 bases, leaving 10 bases between them. The CDR3 contains 14 residues. The CDR3 is CASSLPAGKNIQYF. For the CDR3, the DNA is TGTGCCAGCAGCTTGCCGGCGGGAAAAAACATTCAGTACTTC.

This clonotype was seen a handful of times. The V gene is TRBV28, the J gene TRBJ2-4; D remains unclear. This CDR3 has 13 residues. Germline-derived CDR1 and CDR2 are MDHEN and SYDVKM. V shed 2 bases and J shed 5 bases, with 7 bases lying between them. DNA of the CDR3: TGTGCCAGCAGTTTAAGCAGAGAAAACATTCAGTACTTC. Its translation is CASSLSRENIQYF.

The chain couples TRBV21-1 to TRBJ1-2. TRBV21-1 is flagged as a pseudogene. This CDR3 has 12 amino acids. The CDR3 nucleotides read TGTGCCACCCACCTTATACAAGGTGGCTACACCTTC. It translates to CATHLIQGGYTF.

Ten or more counts support this clonotype. This chain uses TRBV7-3 with TRBJ2-7, with D unresolved. Trimming took off 5 bases at V and 4 bases at J, with 12 bases between the two ends. Germline assignment: CDR1 SGHTA and CDR2 FQGTGA. CDR3 size: 13 residues. CDR3 residues: CASSPKSGYEQYF. CDR3 coding DNA: TGTGCCAGCAGCCCGAAAAGTGGTTACGAGCAGTACTTC. The full variable domain, completed using reference TRBV7-3 and TRBJ2-7, is GAGVSQTPSNKVTEKGKYVELRCDPISGHTALYWYRQSLGQGPEFLIYFQGTGAADDSGLPNDRFFAVRPEGSVSTLKIQRTERGDSAVYLCASSPKSGYEQYFGPGTRLTVT.

The rearrangement joins TRBV9 to TRBJ2-1; D may correspond to TRBD1 or TRBD2 (5 bases each). The germline V and J ends were trimmed by 4 bases and 11 bases, with 10 bases remaining between them. In germline, CDR1 is SGDLS, CDR2 YYNGEE. The CDR3 runs to 11 residues. This chain's CDR3 is CASSTGQKQFF. In DNA form, the CDR3 reads TGTGCCAGCAGCACGGGGCAGAAGCAGTTCTTC.

A single count supports this clonotype. Sequence at one end of the junction differs from germline and may be a read error. The V and J genes are TRBV7-3 and TRBJ2-2, with D perhaps TRBD1 (5 bases). Germline CDR1 reads SGHTA; CDR2 reads FQGTGA. The length of the CDR3 is 14 residues. CDR3 loop: CDSSSMGRAGELFF. DNA for the CDR3: TGTGACAGCAGCTCAATGGGCAGGGCCGGGGAGCTGTTTTTT.

The chain couples TRBV7-9 to TRBJ1-1; D might be TRBD1 (5 bases). Germline assignment: CDR1 SEHNR and CDR2 FQNEAQ (reference sequence). The CDR3 loop spans 16 amino acids. Trimming stripped 1 base from V and 4 bases from J, with 16 bases between. The CDR3, as DNA: TGTGCCAGCAGCTTAGTAGTAGGAGGGGAAGGCACTGAAGCTTTCTTT. It encodes CASSLVVGGEGTEAFF.

This clonotype was detected many times. V usage is TRBV28 and J usage is TRBJ2-2; D call uncertain. This CDR3 region has 12 residues. V lost 11 bases, J lost 4 bases, and 11 bases lay in between. CDR1 and CDR2 (germline): MDHEN, SYDVKM. CDR3 protein: CALTLSTGELFF. The CDR3 nucleotides read TGTGCCCTAACTCTTTCCACCGGGGAGCTGTTTTTT.